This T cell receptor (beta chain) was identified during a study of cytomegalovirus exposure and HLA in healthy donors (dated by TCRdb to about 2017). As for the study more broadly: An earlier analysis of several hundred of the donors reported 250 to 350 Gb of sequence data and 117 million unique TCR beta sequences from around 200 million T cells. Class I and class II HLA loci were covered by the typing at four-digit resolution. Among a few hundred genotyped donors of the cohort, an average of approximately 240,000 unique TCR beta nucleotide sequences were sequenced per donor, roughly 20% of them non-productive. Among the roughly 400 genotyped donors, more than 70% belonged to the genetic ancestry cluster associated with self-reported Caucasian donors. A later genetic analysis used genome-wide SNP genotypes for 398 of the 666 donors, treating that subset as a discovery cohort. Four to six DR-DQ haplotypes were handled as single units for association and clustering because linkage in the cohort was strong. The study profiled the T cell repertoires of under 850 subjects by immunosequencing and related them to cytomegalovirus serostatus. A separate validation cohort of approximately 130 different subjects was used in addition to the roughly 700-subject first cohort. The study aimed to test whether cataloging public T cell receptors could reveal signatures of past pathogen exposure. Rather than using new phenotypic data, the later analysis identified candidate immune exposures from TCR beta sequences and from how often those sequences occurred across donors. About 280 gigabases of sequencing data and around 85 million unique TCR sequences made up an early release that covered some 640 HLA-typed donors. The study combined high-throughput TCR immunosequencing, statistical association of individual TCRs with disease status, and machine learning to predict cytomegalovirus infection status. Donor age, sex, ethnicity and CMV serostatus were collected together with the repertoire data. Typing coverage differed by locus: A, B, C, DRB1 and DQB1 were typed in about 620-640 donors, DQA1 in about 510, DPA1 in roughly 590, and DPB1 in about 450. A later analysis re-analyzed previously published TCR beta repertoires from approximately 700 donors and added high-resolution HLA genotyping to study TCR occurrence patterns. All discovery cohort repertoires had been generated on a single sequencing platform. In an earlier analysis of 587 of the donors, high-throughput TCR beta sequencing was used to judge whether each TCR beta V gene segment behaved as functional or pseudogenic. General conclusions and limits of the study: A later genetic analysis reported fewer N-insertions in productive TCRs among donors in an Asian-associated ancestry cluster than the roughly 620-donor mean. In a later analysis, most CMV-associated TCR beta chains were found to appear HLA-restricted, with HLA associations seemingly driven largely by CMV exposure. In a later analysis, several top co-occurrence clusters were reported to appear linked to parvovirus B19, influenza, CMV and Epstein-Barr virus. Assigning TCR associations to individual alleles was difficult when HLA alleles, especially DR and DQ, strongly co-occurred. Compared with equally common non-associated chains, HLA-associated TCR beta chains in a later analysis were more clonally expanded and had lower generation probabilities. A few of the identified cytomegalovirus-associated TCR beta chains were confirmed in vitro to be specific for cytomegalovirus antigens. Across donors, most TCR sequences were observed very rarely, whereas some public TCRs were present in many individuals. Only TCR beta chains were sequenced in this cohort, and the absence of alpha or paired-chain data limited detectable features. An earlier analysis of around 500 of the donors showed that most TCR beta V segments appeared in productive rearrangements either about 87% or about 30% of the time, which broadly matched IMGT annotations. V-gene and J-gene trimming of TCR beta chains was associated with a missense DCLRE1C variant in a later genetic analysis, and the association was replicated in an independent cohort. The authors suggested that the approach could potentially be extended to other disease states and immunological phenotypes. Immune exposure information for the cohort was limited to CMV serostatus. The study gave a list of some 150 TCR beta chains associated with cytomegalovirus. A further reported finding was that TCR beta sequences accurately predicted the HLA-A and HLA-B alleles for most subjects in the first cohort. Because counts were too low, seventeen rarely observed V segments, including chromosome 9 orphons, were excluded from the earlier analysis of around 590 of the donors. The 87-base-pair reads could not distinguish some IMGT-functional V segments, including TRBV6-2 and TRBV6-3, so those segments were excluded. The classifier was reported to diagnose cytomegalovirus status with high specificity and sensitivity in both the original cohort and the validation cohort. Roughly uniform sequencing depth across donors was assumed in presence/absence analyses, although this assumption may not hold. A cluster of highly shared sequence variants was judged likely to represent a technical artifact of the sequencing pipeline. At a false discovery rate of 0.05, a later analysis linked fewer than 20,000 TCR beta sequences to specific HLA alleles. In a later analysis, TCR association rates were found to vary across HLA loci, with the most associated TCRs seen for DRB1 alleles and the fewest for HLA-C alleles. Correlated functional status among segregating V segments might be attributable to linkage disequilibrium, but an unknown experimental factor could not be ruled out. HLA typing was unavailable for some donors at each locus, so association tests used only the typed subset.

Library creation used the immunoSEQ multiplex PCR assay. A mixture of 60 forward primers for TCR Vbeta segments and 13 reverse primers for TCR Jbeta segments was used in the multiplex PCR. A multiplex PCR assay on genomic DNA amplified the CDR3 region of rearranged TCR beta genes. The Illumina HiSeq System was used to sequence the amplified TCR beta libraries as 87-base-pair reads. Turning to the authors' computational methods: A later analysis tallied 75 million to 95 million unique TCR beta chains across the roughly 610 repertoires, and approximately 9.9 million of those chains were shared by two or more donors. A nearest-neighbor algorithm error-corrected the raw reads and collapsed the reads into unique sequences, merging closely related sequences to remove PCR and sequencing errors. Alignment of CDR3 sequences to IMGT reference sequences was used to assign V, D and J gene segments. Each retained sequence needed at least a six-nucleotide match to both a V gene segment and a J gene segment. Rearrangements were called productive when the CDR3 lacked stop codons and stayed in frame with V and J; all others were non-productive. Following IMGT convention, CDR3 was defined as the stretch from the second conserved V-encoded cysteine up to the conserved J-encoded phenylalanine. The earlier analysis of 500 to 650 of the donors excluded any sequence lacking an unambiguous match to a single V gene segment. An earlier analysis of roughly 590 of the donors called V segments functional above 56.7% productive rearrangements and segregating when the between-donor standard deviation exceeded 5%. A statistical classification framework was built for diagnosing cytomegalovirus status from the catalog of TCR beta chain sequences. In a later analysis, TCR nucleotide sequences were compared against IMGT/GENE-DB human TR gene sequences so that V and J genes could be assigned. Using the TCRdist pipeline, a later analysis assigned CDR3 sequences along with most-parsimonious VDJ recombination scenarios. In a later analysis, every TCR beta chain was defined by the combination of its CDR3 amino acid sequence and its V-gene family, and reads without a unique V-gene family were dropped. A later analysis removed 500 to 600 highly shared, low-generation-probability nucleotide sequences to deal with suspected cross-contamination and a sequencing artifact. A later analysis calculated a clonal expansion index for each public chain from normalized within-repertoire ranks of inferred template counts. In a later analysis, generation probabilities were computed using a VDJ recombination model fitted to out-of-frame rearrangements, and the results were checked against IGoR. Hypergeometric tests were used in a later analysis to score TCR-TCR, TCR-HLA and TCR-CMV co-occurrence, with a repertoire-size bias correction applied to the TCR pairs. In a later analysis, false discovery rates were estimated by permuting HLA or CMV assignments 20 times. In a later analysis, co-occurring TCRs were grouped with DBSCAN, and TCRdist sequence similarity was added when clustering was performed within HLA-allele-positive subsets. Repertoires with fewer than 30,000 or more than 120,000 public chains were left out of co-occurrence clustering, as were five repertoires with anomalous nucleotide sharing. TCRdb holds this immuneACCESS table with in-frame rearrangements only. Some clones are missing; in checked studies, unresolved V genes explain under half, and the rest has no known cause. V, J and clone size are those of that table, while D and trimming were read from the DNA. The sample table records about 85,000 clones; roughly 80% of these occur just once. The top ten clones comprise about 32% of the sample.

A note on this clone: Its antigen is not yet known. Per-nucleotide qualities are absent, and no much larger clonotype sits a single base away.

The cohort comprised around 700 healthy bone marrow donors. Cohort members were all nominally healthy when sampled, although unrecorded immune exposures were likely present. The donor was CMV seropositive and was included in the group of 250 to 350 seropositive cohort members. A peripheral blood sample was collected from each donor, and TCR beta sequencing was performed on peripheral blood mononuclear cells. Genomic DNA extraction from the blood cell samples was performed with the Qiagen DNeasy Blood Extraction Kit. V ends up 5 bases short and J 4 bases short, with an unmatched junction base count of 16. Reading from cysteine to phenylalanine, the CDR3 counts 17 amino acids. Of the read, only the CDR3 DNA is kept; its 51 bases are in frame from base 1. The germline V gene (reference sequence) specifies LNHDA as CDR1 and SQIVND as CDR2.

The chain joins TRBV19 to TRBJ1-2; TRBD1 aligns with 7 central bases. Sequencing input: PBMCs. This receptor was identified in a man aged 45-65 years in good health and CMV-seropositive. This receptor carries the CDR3 CASSAGTVLDSAYGYTF. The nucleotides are TGTGCCAGTAGTGCCGGGACAGTTCTCGATTCGGCCTATGGCTACACCTTC.